This entry features one T cell receptor beta chain sequence. Its cognate antigen is unknown. This CDR3 spans 14 amino acids. The V end was cut by 1 base, the J end by 3 bases, with 10 bases between. Germline V gene lookup returns CDR1 MGHRA and CDR2 YSYEKL. Repertoires were generated with immunoSEQ multiplex PCR, while TCRdb's copy carries only in-frame clones and drops some. The sample lists approximately 260,000 clones; about 86% were seen once. The data originate from a study of cytomegalovirus exposure and HLA in healthy donors. General study points: Diagnosis of cytomegalovirus status made by the classifier reportedly showed high specificity and sensitivity. In the roughly 130 validation repertoires, a later analysis found that first-cohort TCR clusters tended to co-occur.

The sequence was collected from a woman aged 18 to 35 in good health and CMV-seronegative. The specimen sequenced was PBMCs. This chain links TRBV4-1 with TRBJ2-7; D may be TRBD1 (6 bases). CDR3 in amino acids: CASSQGGQYYEQYF. CDR3 DNA: TGCGCCAGCAGCCAAGGAGGACAGTACTACGAGCAGTACTTC.